This T cell receptor beta chain was captured by sequencing in a study of shared clonotypes between healthy human individuals. For this clone: Its cognate antigen is unknown.

This CDR3 spans 14 amino acids. The junction had 8 bases not matched to a gene; V was cut back by 5 bases and J by 5 bases. Germline-derived CDR1 and CDR2 are MDHEN and SYDVKM. The donor population consisted of healthy HIV-negative adults with no recent acute infections or vaccinations. Findings and limits, study-wide: Few donors restricted represented genetic and exposure-history diversity.

Generated by immunoSEQ multiplex PCR, the TCRdb table keeps only in-frame clones and is missing some. The table lists 2.3 million or so clones, approximately 95% of them singletons. The sequenced sample was naive CD4+ T cells from PBMCs. The subset was: CD45RA+ positively selected. The rearrangement joins TRBV28 to TRBJ2-7, with 8 bases fitting TRBD1. The sequence derives from a man aged 18 to 30 in good health. Some clones in this sample may be carry-over from other donors' samples. The CDR3 region is CASSPDRVYHEQYF. The DNA of the CDR3 is TGTGCCAGCAGTCCGGACAGGGTTTATCACGAGCAGTACTTC.